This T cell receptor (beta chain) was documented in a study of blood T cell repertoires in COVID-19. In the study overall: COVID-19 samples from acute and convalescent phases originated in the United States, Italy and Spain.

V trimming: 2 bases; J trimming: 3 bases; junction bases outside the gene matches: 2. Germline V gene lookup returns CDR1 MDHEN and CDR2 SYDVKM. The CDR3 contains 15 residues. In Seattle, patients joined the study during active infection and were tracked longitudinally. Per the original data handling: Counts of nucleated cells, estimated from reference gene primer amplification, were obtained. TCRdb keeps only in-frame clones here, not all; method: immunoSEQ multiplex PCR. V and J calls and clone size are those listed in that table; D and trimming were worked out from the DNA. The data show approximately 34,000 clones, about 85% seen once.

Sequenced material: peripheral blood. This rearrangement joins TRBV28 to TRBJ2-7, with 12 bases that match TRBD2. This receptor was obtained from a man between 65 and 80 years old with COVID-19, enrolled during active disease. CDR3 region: CASSLMGLAGYEQYF. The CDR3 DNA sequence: TGTGCCAGCAGTTTAATGGGACTAGCGGGCTACGAGCAGTACTTC.